Sequencing of this T cell receptor beta chain was carried out in a study of shared clonotypes between healthy human individuals. Study results and caveats: Depth was large, yet rarefaction showed that sorted-subset sequencing was incomplete.

The naive CD8 subset, CD45RO-negative cells positively selected for CCR7, excluded terminally differentiated effector memory CD45RA+ cells. This CDR3 spans 17 amino acids. Germline V gives CDR1 MNHEY, CDR2 SMNVEV (reference sequence). With 6 bases removed from V and 0 bases from J, the gap between germline ends came to 17 bases. In the case of this clone: Its target is not known.

TCRdb keeps only in-frame clones here, not all; method: immunoSEQ multiplex PCR. The sample includes just over 2,000,000 clones, about 95% of them seen just once. Sequenced: naive CD8+ T cells sorted from blood. The chain recombines TRBV27 with TRBJ2-2; unclear D gene. The source is a man younger than 30 in good health. The CDR3 nucleotides are TGTGCCAGCAGGGAGACCCGGGTTATCCCGAACACCGGGGAGCTGTTTTTT. Translated, it gives CASRETRVIPNTGELFF.